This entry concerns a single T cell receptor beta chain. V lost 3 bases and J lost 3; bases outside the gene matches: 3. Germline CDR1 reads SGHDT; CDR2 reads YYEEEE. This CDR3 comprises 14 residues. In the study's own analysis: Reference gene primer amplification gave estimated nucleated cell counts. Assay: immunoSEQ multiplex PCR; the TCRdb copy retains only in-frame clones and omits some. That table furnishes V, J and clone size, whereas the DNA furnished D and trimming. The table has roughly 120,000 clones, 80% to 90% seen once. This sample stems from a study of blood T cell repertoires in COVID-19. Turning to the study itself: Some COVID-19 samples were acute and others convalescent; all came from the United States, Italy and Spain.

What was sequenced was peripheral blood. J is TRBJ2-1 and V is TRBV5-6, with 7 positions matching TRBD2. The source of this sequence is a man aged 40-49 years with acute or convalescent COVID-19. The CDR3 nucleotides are TGTGCCAGCAGCTGGACGGGGGGCTACAATGAGCAGTTCTTC. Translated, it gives CASSWTGGYNEQFF.